The 27 T cell receptor beta chains in this list originate from one sample, sequenced in a study of cytomegalovirus exposure and HLA in healthy donors. The PCR ran on 60 Vbeta and 13 Jbeta primers. Assay: immunoSEQ multiplex PCR; the TCRdb copy retains only in-frame clones and omits some. The profile covers under 140,000 clones, with roughly 84% appearing a single time and roughly 6.2% taken by the ten largest. The material sequenced was PBMCs. The receptor source for this set is a man aged 30-40 years in good health and CMV-seropositive.

The chain employs TRBV11-2 and TRBJ2-7; possibly TRBD2 for D (5 bases). The germline V gene encodes CDR1 SGHAT and CDR2 FQNNGV. The V and J ends lost 1 base and 3 bases respectively, with 19 bases between them. The CDR3 contains 17 residues. The CDR3 coding sequence is TGTGCCAGCAGCTTAGTCCGCGGAAGTGAAGGAGGCTACGAGCAGTACTTC. Translated, it gives CASSLVRGSEGGYEQYF.

CDR3 in amino acids: CASSMTTSGSYEQYF. DNA of the CDR3: TGTGCCAGTAGTATGACTACTAGCGGCTCCTACGAGCAGTACTTC. V gene TRBV19 combines with J gene TRBJ2-7; 8 positions agree with TRBD2. Germline trimming cut 3 bases from V and 0 bases from J; bases unmatched to any gene: 4. The CDR3 runs to 15 residues. CDR1 is LNHDA and CDR2 is SQIVND in the germline V gene (reference sequence).

This chain uses TRBV18 with TRBJ2-1; 9 nucleotides agree with TRBD1. This CDR3 has 16 amino acids. V lost 3 bases to trimming and J lost 2 bases; unmatched junction nucleotides: 5. Germline V CDR1 and CDR2: KGHSH, LQKENI. The CDR3 coding sequence is TGTGCCAGCTCACCGAGGACAGGGGCCCCCTACAATGAGCAGTTCTTC. Its protein is CASSPRTGAPYNEQFF.

This rearrangement joins TRBV18 to TRBJ2-7; TRBD1 is a possible D gene (5 bases). This CDR3 region has 12 residues. V lost 6 bases and J 4 bases, leaving 10 bases between the germline ends. Germline V gene lookup returns CDR1 KGHSH and CDR2 LQKENI. The CDR3 spells CASSAQGYEQYF. Written as DNA, the CDR3 is TGTGCCAGCTCGGCTCAGGGTTACGAGCAGTACTTC.

The chain couples TRBV5-6 to TRBJ2-7, with TRBD2 identical over 14 bases. The V segment lost 3 bases and the J segment 3 bases; nucleotides outside the gene matches: 5. The CDR3 is 16 residues long. The germline CDR1 and CDR2 sequences are SGHDT and YYEEEE. The chain's CDR3 is CASSYGTSGGDYEQYF. The DNA of the CDR3 is TGTGCCAGCAGCTATGGGACTAGCGGGGGAGACTACGAGCAGTACTTC. Filled out from reference TRBV5-6 and TRBJ2-7, the complete variable domain reads DAGVTQSPTHLIKTRGQQVTLRCSPKSGHDTVSWYQQALGQGPQFIFQYYEEEERQRGNFPDRFSGHQFPNYSSELNVNALLLGDSALYLCASSYGTSGGDYEQYFGPGTRLTVT.

This clone has only a few counts. CDR3 sequence reads: CASSETENSLRETQYF. CDR3 coding DNA: TGTGCCAGCAGTGAAACCGAGAACAGCCTAAGAGAGACCCAGTACTTC. The rearrangement links TRBV25-1 to TRBJ2-5; D is uncertain. The ends were cut back, 2 bases at V and 4 bases at J, with 17 bases in the middle. The CDR3 spans 16 residues. Germline CDR1 is MGHDK and CDR2 is SYGVNS.

The chain combines TRBV29-1 with TRBJ2-2, with D perhaps TRBD1 (5 bases). V dropped 4 bases and J dropped 5 bases, with 17 bases sitting between them. This CDR3 contains 15 residues. Germline CDR1 reads SQVTM; CDR2 reads ANQGSEA. The CDR3 sequence is CSVVGAGEGTGELFF. The DNA for the CDR3 is TGCAGCGTTGTAGGGGCCGGCGAAGGGACCGGGGAGCTGTTTTTT.

The chain has TRBV19 and TRBJ1-2; 12 bases line up with TRBD1. The germline gives CDR1 LNHDA, CDR2 SQIVND (reference sequence). This CDR3 has 13 residues. Germline trimming cut 9 bases from V and 5 bases from J; bases unmatched to any gene: 4. CDR3 protein: CASGDRGRYGYTF. The CDR3 DNA reads as TGTGCCAGCGGGGACAGGGGGCGGTATGGCTACACCTTC. The whole variable domain, remainder taken from reference TRBV19 and TRBJ1-2, is DGGITQSPKYLFRKEGQNVTLSCEQNLNHDAMYWYRQDPGQGLRLIYYSQIVNDFQKGDIAEGYSVSREKKESFPLTVTSAQKNPTAFYLCASGDRGRYGYTFGSGTRLTVV.

V gene TRBV11-3 combines with J gene TRBJ2-1, with 8 bases matching TRBD2. The CDR3 spans 16 residues. From germline, CDR1 is SGHNT and CDR2 YENEEA. Unmatched junction bases numbered 14, after V lost 5 bases and J lost 8 bases. As DNA, the CDR3 is TGTGCCAGCAGCGCGAGAACGGGGGGGCGTATAGATGAGCAGTTCTTC. Translated, it gives CASSARTGGRIDEQFF.

The chain combines TRBV6-1 with TRBJ2-1, with 7 bases that match TRBD2. CDR3 length equals 14 residues. Per the germline V gene, CDR1 is MNHNS and CDR2 is SASEGT. The J segment lost 4 bases and the V segment lost 5 bases, leaving 5 bases of the junction unmatched. The DNA for the CDR3 is TGTGCCAGCAGTTTGAGCGGGGAGTACAATGAGCAGTTCTTC. It specifies CASSLSGEYNEQFF.

V and J are TRBV7-9 and TRBJ2-5; D is possibly TRBD1 (5 bases). Germline assignment: CDR1 SEHNR and CDR2 FQNEAQ (reference sequence). The length of the CDR3 is 16 residues. Trimming removed 2 bases from V and 1 base from J, with 14 bases in between. The CDR3 DNA follows: TGTGCCAGCAGCTTACCGGAAGCAGGGTTCCAAGAGACCCAGTACTTC. Residues: CASSLPEAGFQETQYF.

This chain joins TRBV5-1 and TRBJ1-1; 7 bases are a match to TRBD1. This CDR3 spans 15 amino acids. Per the germline V gene, CDR1 is SGHRS and CDR2 is YFSETQ. V lost 2 bases and J lost 7; bases outside the gene matches: 11. CDR3 bases: TGCGCCAGCAGCTTAGGACATGACAGGGTTGGTGAAGCTTTCTTT. It codes for CASSLGHDRVGEAFF.

Comments on this clone: A read error may account for a junction end that differs from germline. The chain is built from TRBV2 and TRBJ1-1; 9 bases are a match to TRBD1. CDR1 SNHLY and CDR2 FYNNEI come from the germline V gene. The CDR3 is 13 residues long. Here the CDR3 DNA reads TGTGCCGGCAGGGGACAGGGAAACACTGAAGCTTTCTTT. Amino acid sequence: CAGRGQGNTEAFF.

This clone was observed a single time. The chain has TRBV29-1 and TRBJ2-2, with 7 positions matching TRBD1. V gave up 5 bases and J gave up 2 bases; unmatched junction bases: 11. This CDR3 comprises 16 residues. Germline CDR1 SQVTM, CDR2 ANQGSEA. In nucleotides, the CDR3 is TGCAGCGTTACCCCAACCGGGACAGCTAACACCGGGGAGCTGTTTTTT. Residues: CSVTPTGTANTGELFF.

The chain has TRBV4-1 and TRBJ1-4; 9 nucleotides align to TRBD1. Germline V gene sequence: CDR1 MGHRA, CDR2 YSYEKL. The length of the CDR3 is 16 residues. The V and J ends lost 3 bases and 5 bases, in that order; junction bases with no gene match: 7. Here the CDR3 reads CASSQDIGTGNEKLFF. The DNA of the CDR3 is TGCGCCAGCAGCCAGGACATTGGGACAGGGAATGAAAAACTGTTTTTT.

This clone was seen a few times. The rearrangement links TRBV6-6 to TRBJ1-1; 11 bases are a match to TRBD1. Germline V CDR1 and CDR2: MNHNY, SVGAGI (reference sequence). This CDR3 region has 13 residues. V lost 2 bases to trimming and J lost 9 bases; unmatched junction nucleotides: 2. This CDR3 is CASSYRTGGQAFF. CDR3 DNA: TGTGCCAGCAGTTACCGGACAGGGGGCCAAGCTTTCTTT.

The chain joins TRBV19 to TRBJ2-1, with 8 bases that match TRBD2. This CDR3 region has 15 residues. The ends lost 3 bases at V and 0 bases at J; junction bases unmatched: 1. The germline CDR1 and CDR2 sequences are LNHDA and SQIVND (reference sequence). CDR3 protein: CASSMAGGSYNEQFF. CDR3 DNA: TGTGCCAGTAGTATGGCGGGGGGCTCCTACAATGAGCAGTTCTTC.

V gene TRBV11-2 combines with J gene TRBJ2-3, with D uncertain. CDR3 size: 13 residues. Germline V CDR1 and CDR2: SGHAT, FQNNGV. V gave up 5 bases and J gave up 2 bases, with 8 bases separating them. The CDR3 bases are TGTGCCAGCAGCCGCAGAAACACAGATACGCAGTATTTT. It is translated as CASSRRNTDTQYF.

The rearrangement uses TRBV5-6 and TRBJ2-3; a weak D match, TRBD1 (6 bases). The CDR3 spans 17 residues. CDR1 is SGHDT and CDR2 is YYEEEE in the germline V gene. V was cut by 4 bases and J by 2 bases, with 20 bases left in between. The CDR3 loop reads CASSAITGQSYTDTQYF. CDR3 sequence (DNA): TGTGCCAGCAGCGCGATCACTGGACAGAGCTACACAGATACGCAGTATTTT. The full variable domain, with the rest looked up from reference TRBV5-6 and TRBJ2-3, is DAGVTQSPTHLIKTRGQQVTLRCSPKSGHDTVSWYQQALGQGPQFIFQYYEEEERQRGNFPDRFSGHQFPNYSSELNVNALLLGDSALYLCASSAITGQSYTDTQYFGPGTRLTVL.

The V call is TRBV2, the J call TRBJ2-5, with 7 bases identical to TRBD1. The J call may be incorrect, as the DNA end agrees better with TRBJ2-7. The CDR3 sequence is 14 residues long. Germline loops: CDR1 SNHLY, CDR2 FYNNEI. The CDR3 here is CASSTWTGSYEQYF. The CDR3 region has the DNA TGTGCCAGCAGTACCTGGACAGGAAGCTACGAGCAGTACTTC.

This sequence joins TRBV10-1 and TRBJ2-3, with 7 bases aligning to TRBD1. CDR3 size: 16 residues. With V trimmed by 3 bases and J by 4 bases, 10 bases remained unmatched. Germline V lookup: CDR1 WNHNN, CDR2 SYGVQD (reference sequence). The CDR3 nucleotides read TGCGCCAGCAGTGACACGCGGTTCACAGGGGCAGATACGCAGTATTTT. Translating gives CASSDTRFTGADTQYF.

For the CDR3, the DNA is TGTGCCAGCTCCCGAAGGGGTGACCGATATGGCTACACCTTC. Translating it yields CASSRRGDRYGYTF. J is TRBJ1-2 and V is TRBV5-4; D might be TRBD1 (5 bases). V dropped 7 bases and J dropped 5 bases, with 18 bases sitting between them. Germline lookup yields CDR1 SGHNT and CDR2 YYREEE (reference sequence). The CDR3 runs 14 residues.

The chain is built from TRBV5-6 and TRBJ1-3; D may be TRBD1 (6 bases). Trimming took 4 bases from V and 3 from J, leaving 17 bases between them. This CDR3 region has 16 residues. Germline CDR1 and CDR2: SGHDT and YYEEEE. The CDR3 is CASSPRRGGGGNTIYF. CDR3 DNA sequence: TGTGCCAGCAGCCCCCGGCGAGGGGGGGGTGGAAACACCATATATTTT.

This clone occurred once. The rearrangement links TRBV5-6 to TRBJ2-5; TRBD2 matches 7 bases. V trimming: 6 bases; J trimming: 4 bases; junction bases outside the gene matches: 18. Per the germline V gene, CDR1 is SGHDT and CDR2 is YYEEEE. The CDR3 length is 17 residues. CDR3 in amino acids: CASTRLVLRGIVETQYF. The DNA of the CDR3 is TGTGCCAGCACCAGATTGGTCCTGCGGGGGATTGTAGAGACCCAGTACTTC.

CDR3 residues: CASSLWQANTEAFF. Written as DNA, the CDR3 is TGTGCCAGCAGCTTGTGGCAGGCGAACACTGAAGCTTTCTTT. The chain is built from TRBV7-9 and TRBJ1-1; D not resolved. The germline V and J ends were trimmed by 3 bases and 1 base, with 9 bases remaining between them. The CDR3 extends over 14 amino acids. Germline CDR1 is SEHNR and CDR2 is FQNEAQ (reference sequence).

This chain uses TRBV18 with TRBJ2-7, with 7 bases lining up with TRBD2. The CDR3 has 17 amino acids. CDR1 is KGHSH and CDR2 is LQKENI in the germline V gene. The trim removed 2 bases at V and 6 bases at J, leaving 16 bases unmatched. Here the CDR3 DNA reads TGTGCCAGCTCACCAGGGGGGGGTATTCGGGGCCCCAGCGAGCAGTACTTC. Translated: CASSPGGGIRGPSEQYF.

The chain couples TRBV28 to TRBJ2-7; D is perhaps TRBD1 (8 bases). This CDR3 has 14 amino acids. Germline V gene sequence: CDR1 MDHEN, CDR2 SYDVKM. Between the trimmed V and J ends, which lost 5 bases and 1 base, there was a span of 12 bases. The CDR3 DNA reads as TGTGCCAGCAGTAGCGGGGACAGGTCCTACGAGCAGTACTTC. This gives the protein CASSSGDRSYEQYF.